Given below is one TCR beta chain in context. This record comes from a study of blood T cell repertoires in COVID-19. Study details: The samples span acute and convalescent COVID-19 from the United States, Italy and Spain. Sources were T cells, B-cell-depleted T cells, or PBMCs; the material itself was cDNA or gDNA.

In the original analysis: Reference gene primers were amplified, and this amplification served to estimate nucleated cell counts. Generated by immunoSEQ multiplex PCR, the TCRdb table keeps only in-frame clones and is missing some. V, J and clone size are those of that table, while D and trimming were read from the DNA. Of about 240,000 clones listed, about 82% were seen once; the top ten hold around 12%. The source of this sequence is a man at least 80 years old with acute or convalescent COVID-19. Material: peripheral blood.

The CDR3 reads CASSDSQGSYEQYF. The CDR3 bases are TGTGCCAGCAGTGACTCCCAGGGATCCTACGAGCAGTACTTC. V gene TRBV6-4 combines with J gene TRBJ2-7; D might be TRBD1 (5 bases). Trimming left V 0 bases short and J 1 base short, with 7 bases between. The CDR3 is made up of 14 amino acids. CDR1 is MRHNA and CDR2 is SNTAGT in the germline V gene.